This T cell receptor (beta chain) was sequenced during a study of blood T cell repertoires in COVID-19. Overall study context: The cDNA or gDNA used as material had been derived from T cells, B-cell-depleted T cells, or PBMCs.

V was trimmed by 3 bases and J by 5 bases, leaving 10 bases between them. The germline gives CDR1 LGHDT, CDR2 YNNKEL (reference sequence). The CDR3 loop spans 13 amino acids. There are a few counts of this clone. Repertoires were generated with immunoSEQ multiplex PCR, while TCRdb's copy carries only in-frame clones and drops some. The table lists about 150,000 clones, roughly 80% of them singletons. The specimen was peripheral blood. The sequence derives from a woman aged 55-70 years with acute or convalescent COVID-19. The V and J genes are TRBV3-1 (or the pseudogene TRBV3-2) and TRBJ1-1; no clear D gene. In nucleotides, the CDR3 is TGTGCCAGCAGCCAGTCAAGGAGTACTGAAGCTTTCTTT. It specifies CASSQSRSTEAFF.